This TCR beta chain was observed in a study of cytomegalovirus exposure and HLA in healthy donors. Study-level background: A preliminary data release comprised tens of millions of unique TCRs obtained from HLA-typed donors.

Researchers ran the PCR with 60 Vbeta and 13 Jbeta primers. Profiling relied on immunoSEQ multiplex PCR, and the TCRdb table lists in-frame clones only, not all of them. The table includes some 160,000 clones, approximately 84% detected once. Germline V CDR1 and CDR2: KGHSH, LQKENI. This CDR3 is built from 15 residues. V lost 4 bases, J lost 5 bases, and 4 bases stayed unmatched. The rearrangement links TRBV18 to TRBJ2-1, with 11 positions matching TRBD2. The receptor's source is a man under 40 in good health and CMV-seropositive. The sequenced sample was PBMCs. The CDR3 is CASSQIAGGHNEQFF. CDR3 bases: TGTGCCAGCTCACAGATAGCGGGAGGGCACAATGAGCAGTTCTTC.